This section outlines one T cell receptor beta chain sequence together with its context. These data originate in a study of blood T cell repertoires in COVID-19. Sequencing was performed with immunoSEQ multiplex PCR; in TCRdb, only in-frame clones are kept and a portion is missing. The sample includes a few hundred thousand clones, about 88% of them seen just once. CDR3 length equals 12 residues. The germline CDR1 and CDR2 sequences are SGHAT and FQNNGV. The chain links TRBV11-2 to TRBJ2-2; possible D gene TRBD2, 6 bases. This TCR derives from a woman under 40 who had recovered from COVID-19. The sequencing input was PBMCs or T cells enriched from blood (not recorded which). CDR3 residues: CARRDHTGELFF. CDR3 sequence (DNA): TGTGCAAGGCGGGACCACACCGGGGAGCTGTTTTTT.